This T cell receptor (beta chain) was observed in a study of blood T cell repertoires in COVID-19 (dated by TCRdb to 2020 to 2021). About the investigation overall: The collaborator samples originated in the United States, Italy and Spain and spanned the acute and convalescent phases of COVID-19. The prospective study material was composed of cDNA or gDNA derived from T cells, B-cell-depleted T cells, or PBMCs. The dataset comprised deeply sampled blood TCRbeta repertoires from subjects exposed to, actively infected with, or recovered from COVID-19. The repertoires were released in a freely available public database meant as a resource for research on the immune response to SARS-CoV-2. Samples came from the ongoing ImmuneRACE study (first 160 participants) plus 1,254 subjects from 6 global collaborators. The sample metadata nearly always contained a de-identified subject ID, COVID-19 status, age in years and sex. Where available, HLA class I and class II types were obtained from metadata supplied by the sample provider rather than from assay-based typing.

In the prospective study, participants were about 18 to 95 years old, resided in around 25 geographic areas of the United States, and were enrolled through a virtual design. In the prospective study, cohorts were assigned on the basis of participant-reported clinical history obtained from a screening survey and a study questionnaire. Recovered participants in ImmuneRACE Cohort 3 were defined as having two consecutive negative NP/OP PCR tests, clearance from a healthcare professional, or resolution of symptoms. Each participant in the prospective study had whole blood, serum and a nasopharyngeal or oropharyngeal swab collected by mobile phlebotomists. Over a roughly 2-month period, participants in the prospective study had the option of providing additional blood draws and questionnaires. Blood samples from the prospective study were shipped frozen or at room temperature prior to DNA extraction.

TCRbeta CDR3 regions were amplified from genomic DNA by means of the immunoSEQ Assay, a bias-controlled multiplex PCR. The paper's processing steps were these. The number of nucleated cells in each sample was estimated from the amplification of reference gene primers within the assay. To quantify the absolute abundance of each unique TCRbeta CDR3 rearrangement, sequence reads were collapsed and filtered. For each sample, productive Simpson clonality was calculated by taking the square root of Simpson's diversity index across productive rearrangements. Drawn from immuneACCESS, this table holds only the in-frame rearrangements with V and J called that TCRdb kept. Clones are partly lost; checked studies trace under half to an unresolved V gene and leave the rest unexplained. V and J calls and clone size follow that table, whereas D and trimming were derived from the DNA. Counted in this sample were about 150,000 clones; about 81% of them appeared once. Together, the top ten hold 7.3% of the sample.

Comments on this clone: Its antigen remains unidentified. Base qualities were left out, and no much larger clone turns up one base away.

Here is what the overall study found, with its caveats: How much clinical and demographic metadata was included differed by source and by participant, and the metadata was provided uncurated.

The trim is 3 bases for V and 4 bases for J, with a gap of 20 bases between the germline ends. Via the germline V gene, CDR1 is SGHDT and CDR2 YYEEEE. The cysteine opens and the phenylalanine closes a CDR3 of 18 amino acids. Just CDR3 DNA is preserved here, 54 bases in frame from base 1. The sequencing input was PBMCs or T cells enriched from blood (not recorded which). The clonotype was recovered from a man in his forties or fifties who had recovered from COVID-19. Here the chain combines TRBV5-6 and TRBJ2-6; the D gene is perhaps TRBD1, on 5 matching bases. The CDR3 in this case is CASSWWVGVQSGANVLTF. The DNA sequence is as follows: TGTGCCAGCAGCTGGTGGGTAGGGGTCCAATCCGGGGCCAACGTCCTGACTTTC.